What follows is one T cell receptor beta chain and its context. The target antigen is unknown. Repertoires were generated with immunoSEQ multiplex PCR, while TCRdb's copy carries only in-frame clones and drops some. The sample shows 52,000 or so clones, roughly 90% of them seen only once. The data belong to a study of OX40 agonist ivuxolimab in advanced cancers. Across the whole study: Given to patients was ivuxolimab, an agonistic anti-OX40 (CD134) antibody.

Patients were ruled out by autoimmune disease history or systemic immunosuppression. V lost 4 bases to trimming and J lost 4 bases, with 14 bases between them. CDR1 and CDR2 from the germline V gene are MDHEN and SYDVKM. The CDR3 has 15 residues. Study-wide results and limits: There was clonal expansion of CD4+ and CD8+ blood T cells by week 6 at 0.1 to 3.0 mg/kg.

The TCR originated in an adult with an advanced solid tumor such as melanoma, head and neck, liver or kidney cancer. This chain links TRBV28 with TRBJ1-5; D unclear. The starting material was CD4+ or CD8+ T cells sorted from blood, obtained in a trial of the OX40 agonist ivuxolimab. CDR3 nucleotides: TGTGCCAGCAGTTCTTACCGGGCCGCTAATCAGCCCCAGCATTTT. This sequence encodes CASSSYRAANQPQHF.